This T cell receptor beta chain was captured in a study of OX40 agonist ivuxolimab in advanced cancers. Trimming took 4 bases from V and 4 from J, leaving 11 bases between them. There are 13 residues in the CDR3. The germline gives CDR1 SGDLS, CDR2 YYNGEE. Sequencing used immunoSEQ multiplex PCR; TCRdb keeps in-frame clones, though not all of them. The data contain roughly 100,000 clones, roughly 90% of them singletons. Regarding the study as a whole: Among the least clonally expanded were partial responders at 0.1-3.0 mg/kg. Dose levels from 0.1 to 3.0 mg/kg saw CD4+ and CD8+ blood T cells expand clonally by week 6.

This clone has more than one count but fewer than ten. Its antigen remains unidentified. The receptor's source is an adult with an advanced solid tumor such as melanoma, head and neck, liver or kidney cancer. The rearrangement uses TRBV9 and TRBJ1-1; D ambiguous. The starting material was CD4+ or CD8+ T cells sorted from blood, obtained in a trial of the OX40 agonist ivuxolimab. The CDR3 spells CASSQDRGTEAFF. The CDR3 DNA reads as TGTGCCAGCAGCCAGGACCGGGGCACTGAAGCTTTCTTT.